The sequence of this T cell receptor (beta chain) was determined in a study of shared clonotypes between healthy human individuals. V was clipped by 0 bases and J by 7 bases, with 10 bases between them. Germline values: CDR1 LNHNV, CDR2 YYDKDF (reference sequence). The CDR3 is 14 residues long. Assay runs were performed at deep level. Profiled with immunoSEQ multiplex PCR; TCRdb holds only in-frame clones, not every one. The top ten clones hold 0.4% to 0.55% of a sample with about 1.5 million clones, approximately 98% of them seen once. The TCR sequence derives from a man aged 25 to 40 in good health. The sample taken for sequencing was naive CD4+ T cells sorted from blood. The subset denotes: CD45RA+ positively selected. The genes are TRBV15 and TRBJ2-1; D perhaps matches TRBD1 (5 bases). CDR3 residues: CATSRDRKGNEQFF. CDR3 bases: TGTGCCACCAGCAGAGATCGGAAGGGGAATGAGCAGTTCTTC.